This T cell receptor (beta chain) is drawn from a study of CD8 T cells in ankylosing spondylitis. The CDR3 runs to 14 residues. Deletions cut 7 bases from V and 0 bases from J, with 10 bases between. Germline values: CDR1 MNHEY, CDR2 SVGEGT. This clonotype was counted a few times. Each CDR3 protein is one row after TCRdb ran MiXCR on the 5' RACE reads. The sample lists 210,000 or so distinct CDR3 sequences; less than 9.5% were seen once. J is TRBJ2-1 and V is TRBV6-2 or TRBV6-3, with D possibly matching TRBD2 (5 bases). What was sequenced was blood, either unsorted or a sorted T cell fraction (not recorded which). This TCR was sampled from a female donor with ankylosing spondylitis or in good health (not recorded which). This CDR3 reads CASILAGSYNEQFF. CDR3 bases: TGTGCCAGCATCCTAGCAGGCTCCTACAATGAGCAGTTCTTC.